These 17 T cell receptor beta chains came from one sample sequenced in a study of T cell responses to AZD1222 COVID-19 vaccine. Sequencing was performed with immunoSEQ multiplex PCR; in TCRdb, only in-frame clones are kept and a portion is missing. The data contain approximately 82,000 clones, about 85% of them singletons. This sample comprised peripheral blood, obtained on day 0 of AZD1222 vaccination. The receptors were sampled from an adult in good health.

This clone was seen once. The chain links TRBV10-3 to TRBJ2-3, with D unresolved. The CDR3 is 14 amino acids. With 6 bases removed from V and 2 bases from J, the gap between germline ends came to 12 bases. Germline V gene sequence: CDR1 ENHRY, CDR2 SYGVKD. DNA of the CDR3: TGTGCCATCAGGCAAGCCACCCACACAGATACGCAGTATTTT. Translated: CAIRQATHTDTQYF.

J is TRBJ2-1 and V is TRBV4-3, with no clear D. Germline V gene sequence: CDR1 LGHNA, CDR2 YSLEER. Deletions cut 0 bases from V and 12 bases from J, with 15 bases between. There are 14 residues in the CDR3. The CDR3 coding sequence is TGCGCCAGCAGCCAAGATGAGCTCATCCGTGGGCAGTTCTTC. This gives the protein CASSQDELIRGQFF.

This chain uses TRBV2 with TRBJ1-2, with 9 bases identical to TRBD1. J was trimmed by 7 bases and V by 5 bases; bases with no gene match: 5. The germline gives CDR1 SNHLY, CDR2 FYNNEI. This CDR3 spans 13 amino acids. CDR3 sequence reads: CASSRDRAAGYTF. In nucleotides, the CDR3 is TGTGCCAGCAGTAGGGACAGGGCGGCTGGCTACACCTTC.

V usage is TRBV2 and J usage is TRBJ2-5; D perhaps matches TRBD2 (5 bases). With 6 bases removed from V and 9 bases from J, the gap between germline ends came to 20 bases. From germline, CDR1 is SNHLY and CDR2 FYNNEI. The CDR3 is 14 residues long. In DNA, the CDR3 is TGTGCCAGCAGCTTCGGGGAGTCCTGGGGTGCCCAGTACTTC. Amino acid sequence: CASSFGESWGAQYF.

The J gene is TRBJ2-4, the V gene TRBV5-1, with 15 nucleotides matching TRBD2. This CDR3 is 19 amino acids long. Germline CDR1 is SGHRS and CDR2 is YFSETQ. With 0 bases clipped from V and 0 bases from J, the junction kept 4 bases outside the gene matches. This chain's CDR3 is CASSLDGLAGGLAKNIQYF. The CDR3 bases are TGCGCCAGCAGCTTGGACGGACTAGCGGGGGGGCTAGCCAAAAACATTCAGTACTTC.

Points on this clone: One junction end does not reproduce the germline sequence, and a read error may be involved. This chain connects TRBV7-7 to TRBJ2-1; the D call may be TRBD1 or TRBD2 (5 bases each). Per germline, CDR1 SSHAT and CDR2 FNYEAQ (reference sequence). The CDR3 loop spans 14 amino acids. This CDR3 reads CASSLRGSLDEQFF. Here the CDR3 DNA reads TGTGCTAGCAGCTTGAGGGGCAGTCTCGATGAGCAGTTCTTC.

The rearrangement uses TRBV27 and TRBJ2-2; D ambiguous. Germline CDR1 MNHEY, CDR2 SMNVEV (reference sequence). This CDR3 contains 12 residues. V was cut by 2 bases and J by 2 bases, with 0 bases left in between. This CDR3 reads CASSLNTGELFF. The DNA for the CDR3 is TGTGCCAGCAGTTTAAACACCGGGGAGCTGTTTTTT.

V gene TRBV6-2 or TRBV6-3 combines with J gene TRBJ1-1; TRBD1 aligns across 7 bases. The CDR3 has 14 residues. J gave up 3 bases and V 5 bases, and 6 bases lay outside the gene matches. Germline V CDR1 and CDR2: MNHEY, SVGEGT. This CDR3 reads CASSPWTGDTEAFF. The CDR3 DNA reads TGTGCCAGCAGTCCCTGGACAGGAGACACTGAAGCTTTCTTT.

V and J are TRBV6-2 or TRBV6-3 and TRBJ2-1; the match to TRBD2 covers 16 bases. With V trimmed by 5 bases and J by 9 bases, 10 bases remained unmatched. Germline CDR1 is MNHEY and CDR2 is SVGEGT. The CDR3 loop spans 17 amino acids. The CDR3 reads CASSKAGTSGGAGEQFF. The CDR3 nucleotides are TGTGCCAGCAGTAAGGCCGGGACTAGCGGGGGGGCAGGTGAGCAGTTCTTC.

The CDR3 sequence is CASSLPTTQGDTEAFF. In DNA form, the CDR3 reads TGTGCCAGCAGCTTACCGACCACACAGGGAGACACTGAAGCTTTCTTT. The chain links TRBV7-8 to TRBJ1-1; D possibly corresponds to TRBD1 (6 bases). The V and J ends lost 2 bases and 3 bases respectively, with 16 bases between them. The CDR3 covers 16 residues. From germline, CDR1 is SGHVS and CDR2 FQNEAQ.

A single count supports this clone. This chain uses TRBV5-7 with TRBJ1-2, with a weak D call TRBD1 (6 bases). TRBV5-7 is recorded as an ORF, its role being uncertain. CDR3 length equals 13 residues. V lost 3 bases and J lost 6, with 12 bases in between. The CDR3 sequence: CASSSVNRDGYTF. In DNA form, the CDR3 reads TGTGCCAGCAGCTCCGTGAACAGGGATGGCTACACCTTC.

This chain connects TRBV9 to TRBJ2-3; 15 nucleotides match TRBD2. The germline gives CDR1 SGDLS, CDR2 YYNGEE. The CDR3 is made up of 16 amino acids. With V trimmed by 4 bases and J by 3 bases, 3 bases remained unmatched. CDR3 nucleotide sequence: TGTGCCAGCAGCAGAGGACTAGCGGGGGGGACAGATACGCAGTATTTT. Translating gives CASSRGLAGGTDTQYF.

Comments on this clone: At one boundary the junction diverges from the germline segment, which might be a read error. The rearrangement links TRBV28 to TRBJ2-7; D is perhaps TRBD1 (6 bases). The germline V gene has CDR1 MDHEN and CDR2 SYDVKM. This CDR3 has 13 amino acids. CDR3 in amino acids: CASSLPSRDRTDF. For the CDR3, the DNA is TGTGCCAGCAGTCTACCATCCCGAGACAGGACGGACTTC.

In DNA form, the CDR3 reads TGTGCCAGCAGTCGACAGGCCAGCAATCAGCCCCAGCATTTT. Protein product: CASSRQASNQPQHF. This chain uses TRBV27 with TRBJ1-5, with D maybe TRBD1 (6 bases). There are 14 residues in the CDR3. In germline, CDR1 is MNHEY, CDR2 SMNVEV (reference sequence). V dropped 5 bases and J dropped 1 base, with 9 bases sitting between them.

This clone was counted a single time. The chain is built from TRBV7-9 and TRBJ2-7; D gene uncertain. The length of the CDR3 is 13 residues. Between the trimmed V and J ends, which lost 3 bases and 2 bases, there was a span of 8 bases. In germline, CDR1 is SEHNR, CDR2 FQNEAQ (reference sequence). The CDR3 reads CASSFDRTYEQYF. For the CDR3, the DNA is TGTGCCAGCAGCTTTGATCGGACCTACGAGCAGTACTTC.

This clone occurred once. The rearrangement uses TRBV30 and TRBJ2-5; 9 bases agree with TRBD1. From germline, CDR1 is GTSNPN and CDR2 SVGIG (reference sequence). Trimming removed 4 bases from V and 4 bases from J; junction bases left unmatched: 10. The length of the CDR3 is 15 residues. CDR3 region: CAWTKGQGTGETQYF. Written as DNA, the CDR3 is TGTGCCTGGACGAAAGGACAGGGGACGGGAGAGACCCAGTACTTC.

The rearrangement links TRBV3-1 (or the pseudogene TRBV3-2) to TRBJ1-3; the D is unclear. The CDR3 extends over 13 amino acids. Germline lookup yields CDR1 LGHDT and CDR2 YNNKEL (reference sequence). Trimming took 1 base from V and 4 from J, leaving 5 bases between them. CDR3 sequence: CASSQGGGNTIYF. DNA for the CDR3: TGTGCCAGCAGCCAAGGGGGAGGAAACACCATATATTTT.